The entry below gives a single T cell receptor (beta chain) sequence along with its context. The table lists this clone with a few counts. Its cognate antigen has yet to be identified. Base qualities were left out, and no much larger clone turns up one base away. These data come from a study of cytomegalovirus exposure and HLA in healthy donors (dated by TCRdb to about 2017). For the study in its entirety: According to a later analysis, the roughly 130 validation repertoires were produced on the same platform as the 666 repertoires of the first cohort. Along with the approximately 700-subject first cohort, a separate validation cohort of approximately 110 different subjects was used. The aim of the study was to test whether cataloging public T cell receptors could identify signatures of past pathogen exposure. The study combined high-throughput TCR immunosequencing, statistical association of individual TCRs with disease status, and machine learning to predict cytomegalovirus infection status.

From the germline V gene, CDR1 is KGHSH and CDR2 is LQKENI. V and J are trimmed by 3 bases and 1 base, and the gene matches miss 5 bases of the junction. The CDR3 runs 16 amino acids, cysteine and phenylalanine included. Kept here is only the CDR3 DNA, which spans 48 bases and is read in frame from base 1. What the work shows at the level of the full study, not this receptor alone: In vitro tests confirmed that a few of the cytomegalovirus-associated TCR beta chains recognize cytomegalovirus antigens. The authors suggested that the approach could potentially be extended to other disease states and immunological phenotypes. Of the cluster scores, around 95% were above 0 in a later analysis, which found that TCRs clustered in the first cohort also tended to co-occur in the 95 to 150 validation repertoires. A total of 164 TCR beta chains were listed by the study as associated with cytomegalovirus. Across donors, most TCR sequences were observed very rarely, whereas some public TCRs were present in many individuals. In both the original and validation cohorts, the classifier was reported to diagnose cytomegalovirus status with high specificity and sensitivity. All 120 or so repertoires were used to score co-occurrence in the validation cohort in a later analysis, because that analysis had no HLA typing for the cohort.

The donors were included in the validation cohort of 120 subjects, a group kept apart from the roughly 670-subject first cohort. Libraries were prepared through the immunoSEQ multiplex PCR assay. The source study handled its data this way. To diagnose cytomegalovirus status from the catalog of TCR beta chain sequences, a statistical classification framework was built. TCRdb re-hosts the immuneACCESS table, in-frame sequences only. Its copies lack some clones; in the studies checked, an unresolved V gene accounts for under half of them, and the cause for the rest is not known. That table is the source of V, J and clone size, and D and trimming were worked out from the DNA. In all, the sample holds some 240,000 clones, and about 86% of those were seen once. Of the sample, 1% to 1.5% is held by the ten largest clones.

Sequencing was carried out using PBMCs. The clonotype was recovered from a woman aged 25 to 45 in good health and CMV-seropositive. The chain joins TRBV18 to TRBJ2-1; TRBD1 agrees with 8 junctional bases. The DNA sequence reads TGTGCCAGCTCACCCGGACAGGGTAATTCCTACAATGAGCAGTTCTTC. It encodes CASSPGQGNSYNEQFF.